The subject of this entry is one T cell receptor (beta chain). Repertoires were generated with immunoSEQ multiplex PCR, while TCRdb's copy carries only in-frame clones and drops some. Found here are around 53,000 clones, approximately 90% of them singletons; the top ten hold about 0.64%. The data originate from a study of T cell changes during pregnancy in multiple sclerosis. V was cut by 6 bases and J by 3 bases, with 15 bases left in between. Germline CDR1 reads ENHRY; CDR2 reads SYGVKD. The CDR3 length is 14 residues. This TCR came from a female donor with multiple sclerosis, enrolled in a pregnancy study. This material consisted of CD4+ T cells from peripheral blood mononuclear cells, taken after pregnancy. This sequence joins TRBV10-3 and TRBJ2-7; a possible D gene is TRBD1 (5 bases). As DNA, the CDR3 is TGTGCCATCAGCGCAGGGCGGATTGGCTACGAGCAGTACTTC. It yields the protein CAISAGRIGYEQYF.